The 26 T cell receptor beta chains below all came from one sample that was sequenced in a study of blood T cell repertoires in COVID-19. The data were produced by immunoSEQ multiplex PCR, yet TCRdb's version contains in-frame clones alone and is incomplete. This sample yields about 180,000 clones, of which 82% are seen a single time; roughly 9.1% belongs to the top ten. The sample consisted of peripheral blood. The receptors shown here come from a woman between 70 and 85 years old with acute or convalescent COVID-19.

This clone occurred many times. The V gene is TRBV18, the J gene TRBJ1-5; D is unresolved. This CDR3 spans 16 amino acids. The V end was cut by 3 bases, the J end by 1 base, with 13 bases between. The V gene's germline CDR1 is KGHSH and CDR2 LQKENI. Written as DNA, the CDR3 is TGTGCCAGCTCACCGAGGCCTGGCGAGAGCAATCAGCCCCAGCATTTT. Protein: CASSPRPGESNQPQHF.

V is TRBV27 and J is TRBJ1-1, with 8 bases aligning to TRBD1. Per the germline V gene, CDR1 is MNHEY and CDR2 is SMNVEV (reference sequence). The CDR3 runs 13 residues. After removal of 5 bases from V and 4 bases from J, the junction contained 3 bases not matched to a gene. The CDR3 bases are TGTGCCAGCAGTGACAGGGGTTTCACTGAAGCTTTCTTT. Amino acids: CASSDRGFTEAFF.

The CDR3 DNA reads TGTGCCGCGGCGGGACTAGCCTCCACCGGGGAGCTGTTTTTT. Protein product: CAAAGLASTGELFF. The chain uses TRBV19 and TRBJ2-2; 9 positions match TRBD2. There are 14 residues in the CDR3. J gave up 4 bases and V 11 bases, and 8 bases lay outside the gene matches. The germline CDR1 and CDR2 sequences are LNHDA and SQIVND (reference sequence).

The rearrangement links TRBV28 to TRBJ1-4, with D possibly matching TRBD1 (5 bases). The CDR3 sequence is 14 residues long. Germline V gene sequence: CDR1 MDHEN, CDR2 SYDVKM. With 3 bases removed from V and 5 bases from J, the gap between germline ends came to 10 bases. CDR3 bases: TGTGCCAGCAGTTTGTTAGGGGTAAATGAAAAACTGTTTTTT. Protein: CASSLLGVNEKLFF.

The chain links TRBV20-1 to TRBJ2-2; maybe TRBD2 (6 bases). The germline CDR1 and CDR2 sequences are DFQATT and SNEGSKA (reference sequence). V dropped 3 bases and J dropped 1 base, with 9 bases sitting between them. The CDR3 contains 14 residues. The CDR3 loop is CSASWRGNTGELFF. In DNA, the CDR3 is TGCAGTGCTAGTTGGAGGGGGAACACCGGGGAGCTGTTTTTT.

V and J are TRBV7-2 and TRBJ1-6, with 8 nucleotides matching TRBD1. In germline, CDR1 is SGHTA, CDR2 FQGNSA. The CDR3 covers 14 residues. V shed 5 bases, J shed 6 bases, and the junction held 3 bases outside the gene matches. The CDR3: CASSQDRGNSPLHF. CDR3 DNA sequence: TGTGCCAGCAGCCAAGACAGGGGTAATTCACCCCTCCACTTT.

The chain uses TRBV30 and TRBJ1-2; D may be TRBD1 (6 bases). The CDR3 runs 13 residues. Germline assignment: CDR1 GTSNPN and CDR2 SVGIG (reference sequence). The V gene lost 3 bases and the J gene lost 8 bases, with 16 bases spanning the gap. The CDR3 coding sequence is TGTGCCTGGAGGGGGGCCACCCGAGGAGGCTACACCTTC. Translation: CAWRGATRGGYTF.

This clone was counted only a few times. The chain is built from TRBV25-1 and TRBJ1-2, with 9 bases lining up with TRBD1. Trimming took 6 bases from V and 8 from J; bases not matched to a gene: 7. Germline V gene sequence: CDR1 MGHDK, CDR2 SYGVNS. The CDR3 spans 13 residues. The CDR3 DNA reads TGTGCCAGCAGCGCCGGACAGGGGAGAGGCTACACCTTC. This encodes CASSAGQGRGYTF.

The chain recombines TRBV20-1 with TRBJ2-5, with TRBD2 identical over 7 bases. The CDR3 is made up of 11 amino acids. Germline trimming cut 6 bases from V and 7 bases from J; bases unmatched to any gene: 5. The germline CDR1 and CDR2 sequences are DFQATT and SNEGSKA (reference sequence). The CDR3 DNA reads TGCAGTGCGGGGGGGAGGAGGACCCAGTACTTC. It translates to CSAGGRRTQYF.

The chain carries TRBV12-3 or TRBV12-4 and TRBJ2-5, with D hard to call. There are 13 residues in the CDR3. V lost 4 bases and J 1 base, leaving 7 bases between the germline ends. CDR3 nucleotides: TGTGCCAGCAGTTCGCCGGGCCAAGAGACCCAGTACTTC. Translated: CASSSPGQETQYF.

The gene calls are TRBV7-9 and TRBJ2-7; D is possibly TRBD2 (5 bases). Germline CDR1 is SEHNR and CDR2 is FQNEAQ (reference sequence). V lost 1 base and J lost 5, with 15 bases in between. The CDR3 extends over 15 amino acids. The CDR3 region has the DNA TGTGCCAGCAGCTTAGTTCACGCGGGCCCTGACGAGCAGTACTTC. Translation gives CASSLVHAGPDEQYF.

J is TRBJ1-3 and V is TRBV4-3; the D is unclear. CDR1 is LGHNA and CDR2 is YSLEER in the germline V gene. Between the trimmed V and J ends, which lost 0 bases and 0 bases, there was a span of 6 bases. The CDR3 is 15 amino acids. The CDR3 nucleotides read TGCGCCAGCAGCCAAGATCCGGTCTCTGGAAACACCATATATTTT. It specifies CASSQDPVSGNTIYF.

The CDR3 sequence is CASSEGGGGRFF. The CDR3 nucleotides read TGTGCCAGCAGTGAAGGGGGCGGGGGGCGGTTCTTC. This chain links TRBV2 with TRBJ2-1; TRBD2 agrees at 8 bases. Germline CDR1 reads SNHLY; CDR2 reads FYNNEI. Trimming removed 1 base from V and 15 bases from J; junction bases left unmatched: 5. The CDR3 is 12 amino acids. The whole variable domain, remainder taken from reference TRBV2 and TRBJ2-1, is EPEVTQTPSHQVTQMGQEVILRCVPISNHLYFYWYRQILGQKVEFLVSFYNNEISEKSEIFDDQFSVERPDGSNFTLKIRSTKLEDSAMYFCASSEGGGGRFFGPGTRLTVL.

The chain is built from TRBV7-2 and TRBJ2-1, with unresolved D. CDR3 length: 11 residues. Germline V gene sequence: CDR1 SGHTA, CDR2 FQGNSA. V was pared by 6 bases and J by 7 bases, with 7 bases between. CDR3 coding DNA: TGTGCCAGCAGGTCTATGAATGAGCAGTTCTTC. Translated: CASRSMNEQFF.

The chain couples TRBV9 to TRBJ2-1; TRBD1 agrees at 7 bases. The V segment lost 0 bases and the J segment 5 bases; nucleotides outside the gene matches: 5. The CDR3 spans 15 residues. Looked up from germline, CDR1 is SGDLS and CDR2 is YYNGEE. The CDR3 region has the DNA TGTGCCAGCAGCGTAGGGGGACAGAGAGACAATGAGCAGTTCTTC. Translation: CASSVGGQRDNEQFF.

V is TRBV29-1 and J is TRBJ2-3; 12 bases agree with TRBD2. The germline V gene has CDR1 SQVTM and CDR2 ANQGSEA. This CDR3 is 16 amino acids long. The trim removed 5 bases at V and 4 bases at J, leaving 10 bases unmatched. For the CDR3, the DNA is TGCAGCGTTCCGTCTCTAGCGGGAGGGAGGCCAGATACGCAGTATTTT. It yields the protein CSVPSLAGGRPDTQYF.

CDR3 in amino acids: CASSYSPGWNSPLHF. The CDR3, as DNA: TGTGCCAGCAGTTACTCACCAGGTTGGAATTCACCCCTCCACTTT. This rearrangement joins TRBV6-6 to TRBJ1-6; D is unclear. CDR1 MNHNY and CDR2 SVGAGI come from the germline V gene (reference sequence). This CDR3 region has 15 residues. V was clipped by 0 bases and J by 7 bases, with 10 bases between them.

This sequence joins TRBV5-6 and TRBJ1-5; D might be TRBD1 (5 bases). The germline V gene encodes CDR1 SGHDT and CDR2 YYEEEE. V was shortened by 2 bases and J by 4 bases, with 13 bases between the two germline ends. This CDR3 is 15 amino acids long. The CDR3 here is CASSFFAGGNQPQHF. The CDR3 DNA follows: TGTGCCAGCAGCTTTTTCGCCGGGGGGAATCAGCCCCAGCATTTT.

CDR3 protein: CSGSRGRDNEQFF. As DNA, the CDR3 is TGCAGCGGGAGCAGGGGGCGCGACAATGAGCAGTTCTTC. The genes are TRBV29-1 and TRBJ2-1; 8 nucleotides align to TRBD1. The CDR3 consists of 13 residues. The ends lost 7 bases at V and 5 bases at J; junction bases unmatched: 7. In germline, CDR1 is SQVTM, CDR2 ANQGSEA.

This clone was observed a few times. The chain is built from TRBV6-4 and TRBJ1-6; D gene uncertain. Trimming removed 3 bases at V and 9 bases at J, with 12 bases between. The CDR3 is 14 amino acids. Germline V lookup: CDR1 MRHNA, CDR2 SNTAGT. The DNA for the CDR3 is TGTGCCAGCAGTGAAGCGGGGTTTGGTTCACCCCTCCACTTT. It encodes CASSEAGFGSPLHF.

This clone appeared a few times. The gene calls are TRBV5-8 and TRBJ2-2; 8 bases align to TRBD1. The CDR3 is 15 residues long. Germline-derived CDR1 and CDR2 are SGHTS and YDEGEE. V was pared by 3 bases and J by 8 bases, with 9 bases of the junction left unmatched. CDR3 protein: CASSSWTGPDGELFF. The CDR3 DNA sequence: TGTGCCAGCAGCTCTTGGACAGGGCCTGATGGGGAGCTGTTTTTT.

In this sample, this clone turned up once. The CDR3: CASSQRTGLAGGPKTNEQFF. CDR3 nucleotides: TGTGCCAGCAGCCAAAGAACCGGACTAGCGGGAGGGCCGAAGACCAATGAGCAGTTCTTC. This rearrangement joins TRBV14 to TRBJ2-1; 15 bases fit TRBD2. V shed 2 bases and J 6 bases; nucleotides not matched to a gene: 14. Germline assignment: CDR1 SGHDN and CDR2 FVKESK. This CDR3 has 20 amino acids.

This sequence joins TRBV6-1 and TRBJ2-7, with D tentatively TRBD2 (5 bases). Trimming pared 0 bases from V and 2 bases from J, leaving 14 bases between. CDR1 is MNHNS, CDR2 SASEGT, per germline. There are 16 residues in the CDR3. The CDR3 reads CASSEARVLIPYEQYF. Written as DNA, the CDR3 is TGTGCCAGCAGTGAAGCGCGGGTCCTTATCCCCTACGAGCAGTACTTC.

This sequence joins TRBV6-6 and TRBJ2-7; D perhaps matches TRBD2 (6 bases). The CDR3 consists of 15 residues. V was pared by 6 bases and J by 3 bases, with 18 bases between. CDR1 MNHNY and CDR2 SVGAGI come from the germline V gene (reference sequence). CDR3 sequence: CASRGSGRLSYEQYF. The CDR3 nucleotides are TGTGCCAGCAGGGGATCCGGGAGATTGAGCTACGAGCAGTACTTC.

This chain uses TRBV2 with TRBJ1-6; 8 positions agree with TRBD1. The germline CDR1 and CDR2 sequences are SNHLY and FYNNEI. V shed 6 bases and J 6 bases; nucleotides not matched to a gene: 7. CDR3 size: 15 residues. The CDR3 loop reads CASSSGGLGNSPLHF. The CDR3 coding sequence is TGTGCCAGCAGCTCAGGGGGCCTGGGTAATTCACCCCTCCACTTT.

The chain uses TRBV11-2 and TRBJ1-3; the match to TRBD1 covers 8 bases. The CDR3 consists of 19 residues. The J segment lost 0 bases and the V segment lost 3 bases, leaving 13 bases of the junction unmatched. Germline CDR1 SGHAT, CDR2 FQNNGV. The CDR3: CASSFTGTGPIVSGNTIYF. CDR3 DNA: TGTGCCAGCAGCTTCACCGGGACAGGACCGATAGTCTCTGGAAACACCATATATTTT.